One and the same sample provided the 10 T cell receptor beta chains below, sequenced in a study of post-analysis software for immune sequencing data. Antigens of these TCRs are unknown. Researchers reported that TCR beta cDNA libraries carried unique molecular identifiers. Using its own MiXCR run on the PCR reads, TCRdb lists one record per CDR3 protein. The sample has roughly 800,000 distinct CDR3 sequences, approximately 30% seen once. Findings and caveats of the study: About five TRBV segments, including TRBV5-6, TRBV5-1 and TRBV20-1, were more frequent in patients than controls.

Source material: blood. Every receptor here comes from a girl aged 10-17 years with multiple sclerosis.

A few counts support this clonotype. The rearrangement joins TRBV27 to TRBJ1-5; 7 nucleotides match TRBD1. The CDR3 loop spans 17 amino acids. The J segment lost 1 base and the V segment lost 6 bases, leaving 12 bases of the junction unmatched. Germline loops: CDR1 MNHEY, CDR2 SMNVEV (reference sequence). This CDR3 reads CASSTLTGTASNQPQHF. Written as DNA, the CDR3 is TGTGCCAGCAGCACACTAACCGGGACAGCGAGCAATCAGCCCCAGCATTTT.

The rearrangement uses TRBV6-5 and TRBJ2-7; a possible D gene is TRBD2 (5 bases). CDR3 length equals 16 residues. Per germline, CDR1 MNHEY and CDR2 SVGAGI. V lost 0 bases and J lost 7, with 19 bases in between. CDR3 loop: CASSYSGEISYNEQYF. In nucleotides, the CDR3 is TGTGCCAGCAGTTACTCGGGAGAAATCTCATACAATGAGCAGTACTTC.

This clonotype was observed a handful of times. The germline gene is not matched at one end of the junction; a read error may be the cause. Here the CDR3 reads CASSAVRDFEQYF. CDR3 bases: TGTGCCAGCAGTGCCGTCCGGGACTTCGAGCAGTATTTC. The V gene is TRBV2, the J gene TRBJ2-4, with D tentatively TRBD2 (6 bases). From germline, CDR1 is SNHLY and CDR2 FYNNEI. This CDR3 region has 13 residues.

The genes are TRBV16 and TRBJ1-1; the D gene is possibly TRBD1 (5 bases). CDR1 KGHSY and CDR2 FQNENV come from the germline V gene. The CDR3 sequence is 15 residues long. Between the trimmed V and J ends, which lost 4 bases and 7 bases, there was a span of 19 bases. The CDR3 sequence: CASSLIGSSGGEAFF. In nucleotides, the CDR3 is TGTGCCAGCAGCCTCATCGGGTCGTCCGGGGGTGAAGCTTTCTTT.

The chain employs TRBV9 and TRBJ2-7; D tentatively reads TRBD1 or TRBD2 (5 bases each). Germline V gives CDR1 SGDLS, CDR2 YYNGEE. CDR3 size: 15 residues. Trimming took 0 bases from V and 3 from J, leaving 13 bases between them. Here the CDR3 reads CASSVGGGLDYEQYF. CDR3 coding DNA: TGTGCCAGCAGCGTAGGTGGGGGATTAGACTACGAGCAGTACTTC.

The chain uses TRBV5-1 and TRBJ2-1; 7 nucleotides agree with TRBD2. The ends lost 3 bases at V and 0 bases at J; junction bases unmatched: 9. Per the germline V gene, CDR1 is SGHRS and CDR2 is YFSETQ. CDR3 length equals 17 residues. In nucleotides, the CDR3 is TGCGCCAGCAGCTCCGGACTAGGCCGCAGCTCCTACAATGAGCAGTTCTTC. Protein sequence: CASSSGLGRSSYNEQFF. The full variable domain, rest sourced from reference TRBV5-1 and TRBJ2-1, is KAGVTQTPRYLIKTRGQQVTLSCSPISGHRSVSWYQQTPGQGLQFLFEYFSETQRNKGNFPGRFSGRQFSNSRSEMNVSTLELGDSALYLCASSSGLGRSSYNEQFFGPGTRLTVL.

CDR3 DNA sequence: TGTGCCAGCAGCTACCCAATCCCCCTACTAGCGGGCGATAATGAGCAGTTCTTC. Residues: CASSYPIPLLAGDNEQFF. J is TRBJ2-1 and V is TRBV6-5, with 9 bases that match TRBD2. Germline loops: CDR1 MNHEY, CDR2 SVGAGI. The CDR3 is made up of 18 amino acids. After removal of 6 bases from V and 7 bases from J, the junction contained 19 bases not matched to a gene.

The chain recombines TRBV5-1 with TRBJ2-3; D gene uncertain. Germline V gene sequence: CDR1 SGHRS, CDR2 YFSETQ. V gave up 1 base and J gave up 0 bases, with 9 bases separating them. This CDR3 is built from 15 residues. CDR3 in amino acids: CASSLLPTSTDTQYF. As DNA, the CDR3 is TGCGCCAGCAGCTTGCTCCCAACTAGCACAGATACGCAGTATTTT. The entire variable domain, with the rest obtained from reference TRBV5-1 and TRBJ2-3, is as follows: KAGVTQTPRYLIKTRGQQVTLSCSPISGHRSVSWYQQTPGQGLQFLFEYFSETQRNKGNFPGRFSGRQFSNSRSEMNVSTLELGDSALYLCASSLLPTSTDTQYFGPGTRLTVL.

Comments on this clonotype: A much bigger clone sits one base away, suggesting this may be a read error. This chain joins TRBV27 and TRBJ2-4, with 7 bases identical to TRBD1. The CDR3 loop spans 16 amino acids. Trimming cost V 4 bases and J 3 bases; bases outside gene matches: 9. Germline V gene data show CDR1 as MNHEY and CDR2 as SMNVEV (reference sequence). CDR3 region: CASSSYRGSGKNIQYF. The CDR3 DNA is TGTGCCAGCAGTTCTTACAGGGGTTCAGGCAAAAACATTCAGTACTTC.

This clonotype was detected only a few times. V and J are TRBV18 and TRBJ1-4, with no clear D. This CDR3 is 13 amino acids long. Germline lookup yields CDR1 KGHSH and CDR2 LQKENI. The germline V and J ends were trimmed by 4 bases and 8 bases, with 11 bases remaining between them. The CDR3 reads CASSLRETEKLFF. CDR3 sequence (DNA): TGTGCCAGCTCACTCCGGGAAACCGAAAAACTGTTTTTT.